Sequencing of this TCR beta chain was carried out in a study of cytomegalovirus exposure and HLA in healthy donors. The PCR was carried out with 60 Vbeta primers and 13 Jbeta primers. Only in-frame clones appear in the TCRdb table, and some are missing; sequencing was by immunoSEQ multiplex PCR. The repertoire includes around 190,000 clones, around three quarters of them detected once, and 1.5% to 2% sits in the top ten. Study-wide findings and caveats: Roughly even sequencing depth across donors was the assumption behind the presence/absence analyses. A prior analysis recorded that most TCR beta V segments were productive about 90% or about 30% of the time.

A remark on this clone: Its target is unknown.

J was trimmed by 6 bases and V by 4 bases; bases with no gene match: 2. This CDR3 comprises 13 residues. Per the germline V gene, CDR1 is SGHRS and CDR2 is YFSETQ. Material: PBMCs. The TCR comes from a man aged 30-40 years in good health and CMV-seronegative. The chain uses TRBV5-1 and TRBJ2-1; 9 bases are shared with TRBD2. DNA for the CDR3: TGCGCCAGCAGCCTGGGACTAGCCAATGAGCAGTTCTTC. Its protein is CASSLGLANEQFF.